Listed here is a single T cell receptor beta chain. The sample is drawn from a study of control samples from healthy donors and cancer patients. The CDR3 is 17 residues long. Germline assignment: CDR1 SQVTM and CDR2 ANQGSEA. V lost 6 bases to trimming and J lost 0 bases; unmatched junction nucleotides: 6. Data came from immunoSEQ multiplex PCR; TCRdb stores just in-frame clones and leaves some out. Of over 50,000 clones in the sample, 95% to 97% were seen once. The source material was blood. V is TRBV29-1 and J is TRBJ2-3; TRBD2 matches 16 bases. The sequence was collected from a young woman in good health. The CDR3 reads CSVRGTSGGGSTDTQYF. For the CDR3, the DNA is TGCAGCGTGCGTGGGACTAGCGGGGGGGGAAGCACAGATACGCAGTATTTT.